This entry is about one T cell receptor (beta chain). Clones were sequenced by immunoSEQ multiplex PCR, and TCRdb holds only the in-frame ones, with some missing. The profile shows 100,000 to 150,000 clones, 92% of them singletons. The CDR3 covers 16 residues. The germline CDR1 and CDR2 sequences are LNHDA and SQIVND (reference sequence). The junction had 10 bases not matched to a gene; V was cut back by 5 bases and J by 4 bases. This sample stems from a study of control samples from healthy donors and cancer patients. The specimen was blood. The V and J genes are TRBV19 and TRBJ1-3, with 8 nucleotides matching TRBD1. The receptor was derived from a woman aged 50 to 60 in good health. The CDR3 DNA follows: TGTGCCAGTAGTCGTGCACAGGGGGGAGTCGGAAACACCATATATTTT. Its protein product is CASSRAQGGVGNTIYF.